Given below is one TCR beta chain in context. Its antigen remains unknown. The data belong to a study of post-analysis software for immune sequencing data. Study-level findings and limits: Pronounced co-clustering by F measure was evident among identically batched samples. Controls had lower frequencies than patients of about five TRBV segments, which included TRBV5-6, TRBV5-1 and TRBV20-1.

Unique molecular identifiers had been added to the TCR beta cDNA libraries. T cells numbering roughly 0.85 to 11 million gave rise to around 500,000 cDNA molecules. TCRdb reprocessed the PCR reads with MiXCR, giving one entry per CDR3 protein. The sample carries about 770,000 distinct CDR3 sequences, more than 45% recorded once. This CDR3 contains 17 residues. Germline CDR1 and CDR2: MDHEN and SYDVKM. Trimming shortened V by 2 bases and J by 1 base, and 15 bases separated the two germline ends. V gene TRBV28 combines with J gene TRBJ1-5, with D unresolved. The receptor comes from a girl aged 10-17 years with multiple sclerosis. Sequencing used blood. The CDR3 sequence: CASSLTETTWSNQPQHF. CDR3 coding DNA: TGTGCCAGCAGTTTAACGGAGACGACTTGGAGCAATCAGCCCCAGCATTTT.